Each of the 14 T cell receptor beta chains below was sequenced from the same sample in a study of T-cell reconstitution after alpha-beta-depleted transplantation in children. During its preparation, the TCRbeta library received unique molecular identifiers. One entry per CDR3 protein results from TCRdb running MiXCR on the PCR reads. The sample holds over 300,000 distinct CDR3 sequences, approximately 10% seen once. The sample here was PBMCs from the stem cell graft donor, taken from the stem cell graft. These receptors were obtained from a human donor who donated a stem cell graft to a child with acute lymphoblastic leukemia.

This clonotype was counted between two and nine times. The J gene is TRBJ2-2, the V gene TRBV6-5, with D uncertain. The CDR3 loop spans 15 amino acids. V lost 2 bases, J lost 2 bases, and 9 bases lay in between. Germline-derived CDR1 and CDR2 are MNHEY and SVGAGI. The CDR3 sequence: CASSYPVENTGELFF. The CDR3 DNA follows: TGTGCCAGCAGTTACCCCGTAGAAAACACCGGGGAGCTGTTTTTT.

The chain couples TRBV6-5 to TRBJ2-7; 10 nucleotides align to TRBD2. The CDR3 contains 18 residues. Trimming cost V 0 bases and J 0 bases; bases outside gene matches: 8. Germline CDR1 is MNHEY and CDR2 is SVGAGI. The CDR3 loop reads CASSYSGLADMSSYEQYF. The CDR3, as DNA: TGTGCCAGCAGTTACTCCGGACTAGCGGATATGAGCTCCTACGAGCAGTACTTC.

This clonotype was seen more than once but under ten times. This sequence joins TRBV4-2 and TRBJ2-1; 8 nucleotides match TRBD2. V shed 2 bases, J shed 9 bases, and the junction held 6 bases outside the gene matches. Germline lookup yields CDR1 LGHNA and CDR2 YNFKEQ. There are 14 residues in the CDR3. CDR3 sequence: CASSQNVAGSEQFF. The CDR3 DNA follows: TGTGCCAGCAGCCAAAACGTAGCGGGATCTGAGCAGTTCTTC.

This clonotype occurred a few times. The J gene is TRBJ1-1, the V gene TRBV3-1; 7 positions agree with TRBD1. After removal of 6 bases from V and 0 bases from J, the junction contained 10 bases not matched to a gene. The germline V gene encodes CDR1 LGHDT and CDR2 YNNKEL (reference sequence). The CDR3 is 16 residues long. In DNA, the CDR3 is TGTGCCAGCAGAACCGGGACAGAGGCGATGAACACTGAAGCTTTCTTT. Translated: CASRTGTEAMNTEAFF.

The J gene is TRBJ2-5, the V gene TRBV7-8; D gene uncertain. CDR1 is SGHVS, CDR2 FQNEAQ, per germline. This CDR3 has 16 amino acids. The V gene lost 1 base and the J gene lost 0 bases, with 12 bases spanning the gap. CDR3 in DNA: TGTGCCAGCAGCTTAGGAAGGGCACGGAACCAAGAGACCCAGTACTTC. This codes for CASSLGRARNQETQYF.

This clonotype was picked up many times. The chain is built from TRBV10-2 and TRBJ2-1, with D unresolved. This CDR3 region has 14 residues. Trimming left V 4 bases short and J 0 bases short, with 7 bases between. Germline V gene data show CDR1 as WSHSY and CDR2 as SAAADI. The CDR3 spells CASSAGSSYNEQFF. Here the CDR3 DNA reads TGCGCCAGCAGTGCGGGCAGCTCCTACAATGAGCAGTTCTTC.

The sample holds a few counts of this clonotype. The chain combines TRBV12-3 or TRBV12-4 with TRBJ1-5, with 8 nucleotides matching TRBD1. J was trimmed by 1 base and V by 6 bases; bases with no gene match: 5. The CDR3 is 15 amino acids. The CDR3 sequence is CASRIGQGSNQPQHF. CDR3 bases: TGTGCCAGCAGGATAGGACAGGGAAGCAATCAGCCCCAGCATTTT.

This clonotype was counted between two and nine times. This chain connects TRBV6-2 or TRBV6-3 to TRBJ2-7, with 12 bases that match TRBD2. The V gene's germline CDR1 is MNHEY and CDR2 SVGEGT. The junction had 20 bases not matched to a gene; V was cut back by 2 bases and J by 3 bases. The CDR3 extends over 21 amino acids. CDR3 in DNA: TGTGCCAGCAGTTACCAAATCGAGGCTAGCGGGAGGGTTCCCCTCGGCTACGAGCAGTACTTC. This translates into CASSYQIEASGRVPLGYEQYF.

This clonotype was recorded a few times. The CDR3 nucleotides read TGTGCCAGCAGTTTAGACACTAGCGGGAGGTCCACCGGGGAGCTGTTTTTT. Protein product: CASSLDTSGRSTGELFF. The chain joins TRBV28 to TRBJ2-2; 12 bases line up with TRBD2. V shed 2 bases and J 4 bases; nucleotides not matched to a gene: 5. The length of the CDR3 is 17 residues. Per germline, CDR1 MDHEN and CDR2 SYDVKM.

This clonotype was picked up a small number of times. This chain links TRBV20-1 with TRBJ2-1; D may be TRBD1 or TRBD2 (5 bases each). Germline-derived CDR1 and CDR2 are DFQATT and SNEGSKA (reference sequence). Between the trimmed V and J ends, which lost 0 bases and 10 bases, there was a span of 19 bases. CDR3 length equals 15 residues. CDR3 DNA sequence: TGCAGTGCTAGAGACCAGGGACCCGCGTGGGAGGAGCAGTTCTTC. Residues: CSARDQGPAWEEQFF.

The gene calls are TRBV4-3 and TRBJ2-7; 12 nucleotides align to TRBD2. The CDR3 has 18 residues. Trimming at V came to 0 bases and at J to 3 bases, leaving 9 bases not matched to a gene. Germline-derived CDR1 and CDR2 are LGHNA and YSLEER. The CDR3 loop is CASSQERLAGEMGYEQYF. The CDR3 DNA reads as TGCGCCAGCAGCCAAGAAAGACTAGCGGGAGAGATGGGCTACGAGCAGTACTTC.

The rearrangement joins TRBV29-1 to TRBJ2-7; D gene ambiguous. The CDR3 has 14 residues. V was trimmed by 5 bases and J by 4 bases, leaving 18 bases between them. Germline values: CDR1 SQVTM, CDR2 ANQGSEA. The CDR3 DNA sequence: TGCAGCGTTTCTCCGGCAGGAAGATTGTACGAGCAGTACTTC. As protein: CSVSPAGRLYEQYF.

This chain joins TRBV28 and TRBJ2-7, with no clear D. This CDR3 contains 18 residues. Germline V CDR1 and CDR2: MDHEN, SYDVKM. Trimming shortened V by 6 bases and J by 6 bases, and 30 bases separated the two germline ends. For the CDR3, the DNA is TGTGCCAGCAGCTTTATAGTGAAACCCATTCTAACCCCACCCGAGCAGTACTTC. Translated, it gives CASSFIVKPILTPPEQYF.

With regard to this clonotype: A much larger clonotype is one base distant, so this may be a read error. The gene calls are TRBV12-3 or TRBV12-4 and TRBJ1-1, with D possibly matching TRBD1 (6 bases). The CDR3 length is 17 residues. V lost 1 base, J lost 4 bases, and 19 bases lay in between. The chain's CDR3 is CASSLGHTPDSRTEAFF. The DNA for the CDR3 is TGTGCCAGCAGTTTAGGCCACACCCCGGACAGTCGCACTGAAGCTTTCTTT.